The source of this T cell receptor (beta chain) is a study of blood T cell repertoires in COVID-19. At the level of the study: The study drew acute and convalescent COVID-19 samples from the United States, Italy and Spain. Sources were T cells, B-cell-depleted T cells, or PBMCs; the material itself was cDNA or gDNA.

Authors' processing steps: Amplification of reference gene primers was used by the study to estimate nucleated cell counts. Libraries were prepared by immunoSEQ multiplex PCR; TCRdb keeps only in-frame clonotypes and omits some of them. The DNA was the basis for D and trimming; V, J and clone size are from that table. This repertoire shows roughly 250,000 clones, around four fifths found once; its top ten account for 4%. Germline assignment: CDR1 MGHDK and CDR2 SYGVNS. The CDR3 length is 15 residues. After removal of 4 bases from V and 0 bases from J, the junction contained 2 bases not matched to a gene.

The sequence was collected from a man aged 45-65 years with acute or convalescent COVID-19. The chain combines TRBV25-1 with TRBJ2-3; 9 positions agree with TRBD1. Sequencing was performed on peripheral blood. The CDR3 DNA follows: TGTGCCAGCAGTGGGACAGGGGTAAGCACAGATACGCAGTATTTT. It is translated as CASSGTGVSTDTQYF.